One and the same sample provided the 30 T cell receptor beta chains below, sequenced in a study of T cell responses to AZD1222 COVID-19 vaccine. The data were produced by immunoSEQ multiplex PCR, yet TCRdb's version contains in-frame clones alone and is incomplete. The sample gives some 78,000 clones, about four fifths of which show up once; roughly 1.3% is in the top ten. Specimen: peripheral blood, collected 28 days after the second AZD1222 dose. The receptors were sampled from an adult who received the AZD1222 COVID-19 vaccine.

The chain uses TRBV6-2 or TRBV6-3 and TRBJ2-7, with 11 bases fitting TRBD2. V shed 4 bases, J shed 5 bases, and the junction held 10 bases outside the gene matches. The CDR3 sequence is 16 residues long. Germline assignment: CDR1 MNHEY and CDR2 SVGEGT. CDR3 in amino acids: CASSFLITLAGDEQYF. CDR3 sequence (DNA): TGTGCCAGCAGTTTCCTCATTACACTAGCGGGAGACGAGCAGTACTTC.

This chain uses TRBV19 with TRBJ2-3; weak D call: TRBD2 (5 bases). Per germline, CDR1 LNHDA and CDR2 SQIVND (reference sequence). The CDR3 runs to 13 residues. The V gene lost 5 bases and the J gene lost 6 bases, with 12 bases spanning the gap. The CDR3 loop reads CASSPGSGDTQYF. For the CDR3, the DNA is TGTGCCAGTAGTCCGGGGTCCGGGGATACGCAGTATTTT.

This clone is a singleton in its sample. The chain carries TRBV7-6 and TRBJ2-7; D is perhaps TRBD2 (6 bases). Germline V gene sequence: CDR1 SGHVS, CDR2 FNYEAQ. Trimming stripped 6 bases from V and 0 bases from J, with 18 bases between. CDR3 size: 16 residues. Written as DNA, the CDR3 is TGTGCCAGCAGTTCTACGCGGGACGGGAGCTCCTACGAGCAGTACTTC. It specifies CASSSTRDGSSYEQYF.

This clone has just one count. This chain links TRBV5-1 with TRBJ1-1; D remains ambiguous. Germline V gives CDR1 SGHRS, CDR2 YFSETQ. V was trimmed by 4 bases and J by 5 bases, leaving 18 bases between them. The CDR3 sequence is 15 residues long. This chain's CDR3 is CASSPDPGMRTEAFF. DNA of the CDR3: TGCGCCAGCAGCCCCGATCCGGGAATGAGGACTGAAGCTTTCTTT.

The sample holds a few counts of this clone. The chain employs TRBV6-5 and TRBJ2-7; 12 bases fit TRBD2. In germline, CDR1 is MNHEY, CDR2 SVGAGI. The CDR3 sequence is 14 residues long. V dropped 10 bases and J dropped 2; count of bases not matched to a gene: 6. As DNA, the CDR3 is TGTGCCACCTCCTCTAGCGGGAGGGCCTACGAGCAGTACTTC. Encoded protein: CATSSSGRAYEQYF.

J is TRBJ1-1 and V is TRBV29-1, with TRBD1 matching over 8 bases. V was pared by 3 bases and J by 3 bases, with 3 bases of the junction left unmatched. Germline-derived CDR1 and CDR2 are SQVTM and ANQGSEA. The CDR3 consists of 13 residues. In DNA, the CDR3 is TGCAGCGTTGAGTCGACAGGGGACACTGAAGCTTTCTTT. As protein: CSVESTGDTEAFF. The whole variable domain, filled in from reference TRBV29-1 and TRBJ1-1, reads SAVISQKPSRDICQRGTSLTIQCQVDSQVTMMFWYRQQPGQSLTLIATANQGSEATYESGFVIDKFPISRPNLTFSTLTVSNMSPEDSSIYLCSVESTGDTEAFFGQGTRLTVV.

The genes are TRBV6-5 and TRBJ2-7; the match to TRBD1 covers 12 bases. Losses at the gene ends were 6 bases for V and 9 bases for J; bases not matched to a gene: 9. The CDR3 spans 14 residues. In germline, CDR1 is MNHEY, CDR2 SVGAGI. CDR3: CASSPGQGAVGQYF. CDR3 DNA sequence: TGTGCCAGCAGCCCGGGACAGGGGGCAGTCGGGCAGTACTTC.

The J gene is TRBJ1-1, the V gene TRBV5-4, with D perhaps matching TRBD1 (5 bases). This CDR3 spans 12 amino acids. Germline V lookup: CDR1 SGHNT, CDR2 YYREEE (reference sequence). V shed 2 bases and J shed 7 bases, with 9 bases lying between them. In DNA form, the CDR3 reads TGTGCCAGCAGCTTAGGGACGGATGAAGCTTTCTTT. It is translated as CASSLGTDEAFF. The complete variable domain, with remaining parts taken from reference TRBV5-4 and TRBJ1-1, reads ETGVTQSPTHLIKTRGQQVTLRCSSQSGHNTVSWYQQALGQGPQFIFQYYREEENGRGNFPPRFSGLQFPNYSSELNVNALELDDSALYLCASSLGTDEAFFGQGTRLTVV.

V gene TRBV10-3 combines with J gene TRBJ2-5; D call uncertain. In germline, CDR1 is ENHRY, CDR2 SYGVKD. CDR3 length equals 12 residues. With 2 bases removed from V and 3 bases from J, the gap between germline ends came to 4 bases. CDR3 sequence reads: CAISEREETQYF. The CDR3 bases are TGTGCCATCAGTGAGCGGGAAGAGACCCAGTACTTC.

This clone was found a few times. The rearrangement uses TRBV28 and TRBJ1-2, with D possibly matching TRBD1 (5 bases). The CDR3 length is 13 residues. Deletions cut 1 base from V and 5 bases from J, with 8 bases between. Germline CDR1 MDHEN, CDR2 SYDVKM. The CDR3 nucleotides are TGTGCCAGCAGTTTATTAGGGGATTATGGCTACACCTTC. Translated: CASSLLGDYGYTF.

J is TRBJ1-1 and V is TRBV30; perhaps TRBD1 as D (5 bases). The germline V gene encodes CDR1 GTSNPN and CDR2 SVGIG (reference sequence). V shed 2 bases and J shed 3 bases, with 13 bases lying between them. The CDR3 is made up of 14 amino acids. Written as DNA, the CDR3 is TGTGCCTGGAGTTCCACGCTGGGGGACACTGAAGCTTTCTTT. It codes for CAWSSTLGDTEAFF.

A note on this clone: The same CDR3 is also encoded by other DNA sequences in this sample. This sequence joins TRBV15 and TRBJ1-1; D is ambiguous. The V end was cut by 0 bases, the J end by 0 bases, with 5 bases between. Germline V CDR1 and CDR2: LNHNV, YYDKDF (reference sequence). The CDR3 extends over 14 amino acids. CDR3: CATSRDLMNTEAFF. For the CDR3, the DNA is TGTGCCACCAGCAGAGATCTTATGAACACTGAAGCTTTCTTT.

The gene calls are TRBV30 and TRBJ1-1; D unclear. Looked up from germline, CDR1 is GTSNPN and CDR2 is SVGIG (reference sequence). V shed 1 base and J shed 8 bases, with 17 bases lying between them. This CDR3 contains 14 residues. CDR3 nucleotide sequence: TGTGCCTGGAGTGCTTTGGACGGTGTGAAAGAAGCTTTCTTT. Its translation: CAWSALDGVKEAFF.

V gene TRBV27 combines with J gene TRBJ1-2; TRBD1 aligns across 7 bases. This CDR3 region has 13 residues. V trimming: 6 bases; J trimming: 8 bases; junction bases outside the gene matches: 9. Per the germline V gene, CDR1 is MNHEY and CDR2 is SMNVEV (reference sequence). As DNA, the CDR3 is TGTGCCAGCAGGCCACCAACAGGGGTAGGCTACACCTTC. Its translation: CASRPPTGVGYTF.

The chain uses TRBV6-2 or TRBV6-3 and TRBJ2-5, with D unresolved. With 2 bases removed from V and 0 bases from J, the gap between germline ends came to 7 bases. The germline gives CDR1 MNHEY, CDR2 SVGEGT. This CDR3 has 14 residues. The CDR3: CASSYVSYQETQYF. CDR3 sequence (DNA): TGTGCCAGCAGTTACGTCAGTTACCAAGAGACCCAGTACTTC.

The chain carries TRBV7-9 and TRBJ2-7; 8 bases map to TRBD2. The CDR3 consists of 12 residues. The germline V gene has CDR1 SEHNR and CDR2 FQNEAQ (reference sequence). Unmatched junction bases numbered 7, after V lost 10 bases and J lost 5 bases. CDR3 in DNA: TGTGCCACAACCCGGGGGGGAGACGAGCAGTACTTC. Its translation: CATTRGGDEQYF.

V gene TRBV27 combines with J gene TRBJ2-7; 8 bases are a match to TRBD1. V gave up 5 bases and J gave up 0 bases; unmatched junction bases: 3. CDR1 is MNHEY and CDR2 is SMNVEV in the germline V gene (reference sequence). The CDR3 totals 14 residues. CDR3 loop: CASSVTGDSYEQYF. CDR3 DNA sequence: TGTGCCAGCAGTGTGACAGGGGACTCCTACGAGCAGTACTTC.

This chain joins TRBV28 and TRBJ1-2; no clear D. With 2 bases removed from V and 7 bases from J, the gap between germline ends came to 14 bases. The germline CDR1 and CDR2 sequences are MDHEN and SYDVKM. The CDR3 loop spans 14 amino acids. In DNA form, the CDR3 reads TGTGCCAGCAGTTTAGTGGAAAGGGAACTTGGCTACACCTTC. It encodes CASSLVERELGYTF.

This clone was recorded once. The J gene is TRBJ2-3, the V gene TRBV6-5, with 7 bases fitting TRBD1. The V gene's germline CDR1 is MNHEY and CDR2 SVGAGI. The CDR3 consists of 14 residues. V lost 6 bases to trimming and J lost 2 bases; unmatched junction nucleotides: 5. The CDR3 coding sequence is TGTGCCAGCAGCCCGGACAGGCTCACAGATACGCAGTATTTT. Amino acids: CASSPDRLTDTQYF.

The chain is built from TRBV10-1 and TRBJ1-1; D perhaps matches TRBD1 (5 bases). The V gene's germline CDR1 is WNHNN and CDR2 SYGVQD (reference sequence). The CDR3 contains 18 residues. V lost 0 bases to trimming and J lost 5 bases, with 22 bases between them. CDR3: CASSESEVTRAQRTEAFF. The CDR3, as DNA: TGCGCCAGCAGTGAGTCGGAAGTTACCAGGGCCCAGAGGACTGAAGCTTTCTTT.

V is TRBV28 and J is TRBJ1-2, with D perhaps matching TRBD1 (6 bases). Trimming shortened V by 5 bases and J by 5 bases, and 15 bases separated the two germline ends. Germline values: CDR1 MDHEN, CDR2 SYDVKM. This CDR3 is 14 amino acids long. The CDR3 DNA reads as TGTGCCAGCAGTCCCGGAACAGGGAAGTATGGCTACACCTTC. Amino acids: CASSPGTGKYGYTF.

This chain connects TRBV9 to TRBJ2-3, with D unresolved. The V end was cut by 3 bases, the J end by 6 bases, with 11 bases between. Germline CDR1 is SGDLS and CDR2 is YYNGEE. This CDR3 has 13 amino acids. CDR3 sequence reads: CASSGAVRDTQYF. CDR3 in DNA: TGTGCCAGCAGCGGGGCGGTTCGGGATACGCAGTATTTT. The full variable domain, rest sourced from reference TRBV9 and TRBJ2-3, is DSGVTQTPKHLITATGQRVTLRCSPRSGDLSVYWYQQSLDQGLQFLIQYYNGEERAKGNILERFSAQQFPDLHSELNLSSLELGDSALYFCASSGAVRDTQYFGPGTRLTVL.

This clone showed up just a few times. The V gene is TRBV29-1, the J gene TRBJ2-7, with D perhaps TRBD1 (5 bases). The CDR3 sequence is 14 residues long. Trimming stripped 4 bases from V and 7 bases from J, with 20 bases between. Looked up from germline, CDR1 is SQVTM and CDR2 is ANQGSEA. CDR3 DNA sequence: TGCAGCGTTGTGGCAGGGAACCGCCCCACGGAGCAGTACTTC. Translating gives CSVVAGNRPTEQYF.

This clone was detected once. DNA of the CDR3: TGTGCCAGCAGCGTAGTGGCCGACAGTGGCTCACCCCTCCACTTT. It yields the protein CASSVVADSGSPLHF. The chain couples TRBV9 to TRBJ1-6, with D tentatively TRBD1 (5 bases). V gave up 0 bases and J gave up 10 bases, with 14 bases separating them. Germline CDR1 reads SGDLS; CDR2 reads YYNGEE. This CDR3 spans 15 amino acids. Variable domain in full (rest from reference TRBV9 and TRBJ1-6): DSGVTQTPKHLITATGQRVTLRCSPRSGDLSVYWYQQSLDQGLQFLIQYYNGEERAKGNILERFSAQQFPDLHSELNLSSLELGDSALYFCASSVVADSGSPLHFGNGTRLTVT.

J is TRBJ2-1 and V is TRBV2; 9 bases fit TRBD2. Per germline, CDR1 SNHLY and CDR2 FYNNEI. V gave up 6 bases and J gave up 3 bases; unmatched junction bases: 6. CDR3 length: 15 residues. CDR3 in DNA: TGTGCCAGCAGGGATCAAGCGGGGGGCTACAATGAGCAGTTCTTC. Translation gives CASRDQAGGYNEQFF.

The rearrangement uses TRBV13 and TRBJ2-3; TRBD2 is a possible D gene (5 bases). The CDR3 is 18 amino acids. Trimming cost V 1 base and J 1 base, with 18 bases left between them. From germline, CDR1 is PRHDT and CDR2 FYEKMQ (reference sequence). CDR3 in amino acids: CASSLAGQWAGGTDTQYF. CDR3 nucleotide sequence: TGTGCCAGCAGCTTAGCCGGCCAGTGGGCCGGGGGCACAGATACGCAGTATTTT.

The rearrangement joins TRBV6-5 to TRBJ1-5; D may be TRBD1 (6 bases). Trimming took 6 bases from V and 7 from J, leaving 13 bases between them. CDR1 is MNHEY, CDR2 SVGAGI, per germline. CDR3 length equals 13 residues. CDR3 region: CASSPGVKQPQHF. Written as DNA, the CDR3 is TGTGCCAGCAGCCCAGGGGTTAAGCAGCCCCAGCATTTT.

The chain is built from TRBV5-1 and TRBJ2-3; 9 nucleotides match TRBD1. Germline assignment: CDR1 SGHRS and CDR2 YFSETQ. V was clipped by 0 bases and J by 5 bases; unmatched bases: 10. CDR3 length: 17 amino acids. CDR3 residues: CASSLARGTGFQDTQYF. The CDR3, as DNA: TGCGCCAGCAGCTTGGCCCGGGGGACAGGGTTCCAAGATACGCAGTATTTT.

J is TRBJ2-7 and V is TRBV4-1, with 7 positions matching TRBD2. V was pared by 6 bases and J by 5 bases, with 13 bases of the junction left unmatched. Looked up from germline, CDR1 is MGHRA and CDR2 is YSYEKL. There are 15 residues in the CDR3. CDR3 residues: CASRGGGGNSDEQYF. CDR3 in DNA: TGCGCCAGCAGGGGCGGCGGGGGTAATTCCGACGAGCAGTACTTC.

The V and J genes are TRBV7-3 and TRBJ2-3, with 9 bases that match TRBD2. Trimming removed 0 bases from V and 8 bases from J; junction bases left unmatched: 3. CDR3 length: 14 residues. Germline V gene sequence: CDR1 SGHTA, CDR2 FQGTGA. Here the CDR3 reads CASSLTVSGSTQYF. In nucleotides, the CDR3 is TGTGCCAGCAGCTTAACGGTTAGCGGGAGTACGCAGTATTTT.